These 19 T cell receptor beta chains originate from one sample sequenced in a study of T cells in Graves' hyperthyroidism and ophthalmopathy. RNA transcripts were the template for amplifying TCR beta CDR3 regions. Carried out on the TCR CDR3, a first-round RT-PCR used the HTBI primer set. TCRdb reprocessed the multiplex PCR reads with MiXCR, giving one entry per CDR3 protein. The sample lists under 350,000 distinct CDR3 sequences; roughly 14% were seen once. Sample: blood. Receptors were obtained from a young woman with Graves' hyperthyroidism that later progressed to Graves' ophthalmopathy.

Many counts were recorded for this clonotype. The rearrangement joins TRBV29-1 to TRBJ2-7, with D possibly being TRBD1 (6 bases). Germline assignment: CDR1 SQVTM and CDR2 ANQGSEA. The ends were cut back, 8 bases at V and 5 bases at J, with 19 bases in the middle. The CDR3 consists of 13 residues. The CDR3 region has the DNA TGCAGCCTTTCCCGACAGGCCCACCACGAGCAGTACTTC. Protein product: CSLSRQAHHEQYF.

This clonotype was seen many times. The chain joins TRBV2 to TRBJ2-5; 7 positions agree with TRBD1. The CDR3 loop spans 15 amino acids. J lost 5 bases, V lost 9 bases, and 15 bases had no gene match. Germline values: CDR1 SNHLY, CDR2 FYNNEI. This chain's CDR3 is CARGAEGQEDETQYF. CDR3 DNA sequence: TGTGCCAGGGGCGCTGAAGGACAGGAGGACGAGACCCAGTACTTC.

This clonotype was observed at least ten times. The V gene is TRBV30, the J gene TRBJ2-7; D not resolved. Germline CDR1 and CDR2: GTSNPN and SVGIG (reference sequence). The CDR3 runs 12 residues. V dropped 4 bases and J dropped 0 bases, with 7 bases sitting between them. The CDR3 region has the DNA TGTGCCTGGACTACGGGCTCCTACGAGCAGTACTTC. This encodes CAWTTGSYEQYF.

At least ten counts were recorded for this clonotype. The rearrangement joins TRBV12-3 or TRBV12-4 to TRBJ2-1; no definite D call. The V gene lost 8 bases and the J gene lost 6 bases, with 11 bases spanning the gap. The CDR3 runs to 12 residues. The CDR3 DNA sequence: TGTGCCAGCGCTCGGGCTAGCAATGAGCAGTTCTTC. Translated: CASARASNEQFF.

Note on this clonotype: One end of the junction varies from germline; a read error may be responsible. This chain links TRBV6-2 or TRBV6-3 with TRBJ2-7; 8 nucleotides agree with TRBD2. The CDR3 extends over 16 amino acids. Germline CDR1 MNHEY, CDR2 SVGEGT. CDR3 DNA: TGTGCCAGCGGTTACCCCAACGGACTAGCCCCCTACGAGCAGTACTTC. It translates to CASGYPNGLAPYEQYF.

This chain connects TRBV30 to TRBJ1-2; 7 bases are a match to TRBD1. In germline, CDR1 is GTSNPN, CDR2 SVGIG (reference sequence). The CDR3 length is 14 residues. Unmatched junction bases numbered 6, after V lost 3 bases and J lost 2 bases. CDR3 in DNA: TGTGCCTGGAGGGGACCGACAGGGAACTATGGCTACACCTTC. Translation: CAWRGPTGNYGYTF.

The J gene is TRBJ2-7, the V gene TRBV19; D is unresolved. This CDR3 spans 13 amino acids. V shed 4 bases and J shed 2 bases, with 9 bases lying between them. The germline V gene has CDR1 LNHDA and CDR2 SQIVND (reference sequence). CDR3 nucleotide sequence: TGTGCCAGTAGTACGGGTTTTACCTACGAGCAGTACTTC. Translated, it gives CASSTGFTYEQYF.

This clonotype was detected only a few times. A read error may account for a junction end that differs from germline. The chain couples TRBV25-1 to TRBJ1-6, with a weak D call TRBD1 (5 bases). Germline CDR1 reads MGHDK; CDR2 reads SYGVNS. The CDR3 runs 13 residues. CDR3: CASSEFKGSPLHF. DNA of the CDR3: TGTGCCAGCAGCGAATTTAAGGGGTCACCCCTCCACTTT.

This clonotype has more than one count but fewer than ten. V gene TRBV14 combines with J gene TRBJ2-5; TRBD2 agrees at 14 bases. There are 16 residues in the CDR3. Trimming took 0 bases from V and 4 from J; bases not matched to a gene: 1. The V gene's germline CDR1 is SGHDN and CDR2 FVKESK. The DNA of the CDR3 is TGTGCCAGCAGCCAAGAGGGACTAGCGGGAGCAGAGACCCAGTACTTC. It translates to CASSQEGLAGAETQYF.

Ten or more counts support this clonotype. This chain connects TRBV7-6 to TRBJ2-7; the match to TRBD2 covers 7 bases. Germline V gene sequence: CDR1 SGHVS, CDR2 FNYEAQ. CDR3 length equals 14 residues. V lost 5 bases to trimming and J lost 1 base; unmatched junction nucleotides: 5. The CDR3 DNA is TGTGCCAGCAGCCTACTAGCGCGGTCCTACGAGCAGTACTTC. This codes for CASSLLARSYEQYF.

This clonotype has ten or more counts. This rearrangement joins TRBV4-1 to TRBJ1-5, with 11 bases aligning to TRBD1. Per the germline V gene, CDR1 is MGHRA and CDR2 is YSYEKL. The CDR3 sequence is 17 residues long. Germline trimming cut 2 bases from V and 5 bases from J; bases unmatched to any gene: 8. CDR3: CASSQRTPGQGDQPQHF. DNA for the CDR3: TGCGCCAGCAGCCAACGTACCCCGGGACAGGGGGATCAGCCCCAGCATTTT.

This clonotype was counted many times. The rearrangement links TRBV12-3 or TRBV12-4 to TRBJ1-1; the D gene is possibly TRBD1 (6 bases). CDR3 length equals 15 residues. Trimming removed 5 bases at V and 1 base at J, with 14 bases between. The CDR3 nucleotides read TGTGCCAGCAGTCAGGGAGAGACAGGGAACACTGAAGCTTTCTTT. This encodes CASSQGETGNTEAFF.

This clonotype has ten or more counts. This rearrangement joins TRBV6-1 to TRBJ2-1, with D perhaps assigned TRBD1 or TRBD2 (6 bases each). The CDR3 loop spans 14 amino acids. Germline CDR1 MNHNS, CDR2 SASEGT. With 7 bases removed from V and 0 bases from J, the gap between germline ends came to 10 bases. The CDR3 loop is CASMGGNSYNEQFF. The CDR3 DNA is TGTGCCAGCATGGGGGGCAACTCCTACAATGAGCAGTTCTTC.

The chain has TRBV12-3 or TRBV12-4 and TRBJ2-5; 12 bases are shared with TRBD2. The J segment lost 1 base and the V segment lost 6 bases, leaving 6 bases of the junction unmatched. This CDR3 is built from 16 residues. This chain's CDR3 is CASRKGLAGPQETQYF. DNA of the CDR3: TGTGCCAGCAGAAAAGGACTAGCGGGGCCCCAAGAGACCCAGTACTTC.

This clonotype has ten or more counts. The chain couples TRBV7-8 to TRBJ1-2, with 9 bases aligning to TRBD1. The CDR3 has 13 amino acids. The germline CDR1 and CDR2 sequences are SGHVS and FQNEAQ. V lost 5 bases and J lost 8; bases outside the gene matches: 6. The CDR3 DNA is TGTGCCAGCAGCCGGACAGGGGCGAAGGGCTACACCTTC. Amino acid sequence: CASSRTGAKGYTF.

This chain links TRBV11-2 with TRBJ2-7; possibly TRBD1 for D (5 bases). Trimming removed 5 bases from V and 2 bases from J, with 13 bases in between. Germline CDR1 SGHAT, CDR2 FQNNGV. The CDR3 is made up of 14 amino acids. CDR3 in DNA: TGTGCCAGCAGCCCCATTAGACAGACCTACGAGCAGTACTTC. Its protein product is CASSPIRQTYEQYF.

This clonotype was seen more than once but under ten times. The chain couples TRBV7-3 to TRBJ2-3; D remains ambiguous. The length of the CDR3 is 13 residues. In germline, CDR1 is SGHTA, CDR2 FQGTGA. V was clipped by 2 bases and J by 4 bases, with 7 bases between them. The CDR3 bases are TGTGCCAGCAGCTTACTACACCCAGATACGCAGTATTTT. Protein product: CASSLLHPDTQYF.

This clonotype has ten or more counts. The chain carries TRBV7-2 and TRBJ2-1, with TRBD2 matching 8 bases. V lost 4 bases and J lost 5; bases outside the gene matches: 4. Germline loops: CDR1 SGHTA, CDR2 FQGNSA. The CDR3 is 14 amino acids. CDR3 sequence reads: CASSSRTSNNEQFF. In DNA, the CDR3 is TGTGCCAGCAGCTCCCGGACTAGCAACAATGAGCAGTTCTTC. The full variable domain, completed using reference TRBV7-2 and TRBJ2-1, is GAGVSQSPSNKVTEKGKDVELRCDPISGHTALYWYRQSLGQGLEFLIYFQGNSAPDKSGLPSDRFSAERTGGSVSTLTIQRTQQEDSAVYLCASSSRTSNNEQFFGPGTRLTVL.

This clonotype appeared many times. CDR3 nucleotide sequence: TGCAGTGCTAGAGATCTCCTAGCGGGAGGGTTCAATGAGCAGTTCTTC. This codes for CSARDLLAGGFNEQFF. J is TRBJ2-1 and V is TRBV20-1; the match to TRBD2 covers 12 bases. The CDR3 is made up of 16 amino acids. CDR1 DFQATT and CDR2 SNEGSKA come from the germline V gene (reference sequence). With 0 bases clipped from V and 6 bases from J, the junction kept 6 bases outside the gene matches.